This passage covers 15 T cell receptor beta chains from one sample sequenced in a study of OX40 agonist ivuxolimab in advanced cancers. Measured with immunoSEQ multiplex PCR; TCRdb has only the in-frame clones, and not every one. The sample contains about 50,000 clones, 88% of which appear only once. This material consisted of CD4+ or CD8+ T cells sorted from blood, taken in a trial of the OX40 agonist ivuxolimab. These receptors all come from an adult with an advanced solid tumor such as melanoma, head and neck, liver or kidney cancer.

This clone has just a few counts. This chain uses TRBV19 with TRBJ2-1; TRBD2 is a possible D gene (5 bases). Germline loops: CDR1 LNHDA, CDR2 SQIVND (reference sequence). The CDR3 has 19 amino acids. The V gene lost 3 bases and the J gene lost 2 bases, with 23 bases spanning the gap. CDR3 residues: CASSIVPSWERRPYNEQFF. The CDR3 nucleotides read TGTGCCAGTAGTATTGTTCCCTCTTGGGAGCGGAGACCCTACAATGAGCAGTTCTTC.

The V gene is TRBV7-8, the J gene TRBJ2-7, with 8 bases aligning to TRBD1. Per the germline V gene, CDR1 is SGHVS and CDR2 is FQNEAQ. V shed 5 bases, J shed 5 bases, and the junction held 8 bases outside the gene matches. CDR3 length: 14 residues. DNA for the CDR3: TGTGCCAGCAGCATAGGGACAGGTACCCACGAGCAGTACTTC. Protein: CASSIGTGTHEQYF.

The chain combines TRBV5-1 with TRBJ2-2; TRBD2 agrees at 8 bases. CDR3 size: 15 residues. CDR1 is SGHRS, CDR2 YFSETQ, per germline. Germline trimming cut 6 bases from V and 1 base from J; bases unmatched to any gene: 5. The CDR3 loop is CASISGGENTGELFF. The CDR3 DNA is TGCGCCAGCATATCGGGAGGGGAGAACACCGGGGAGCTGTTTTTT.

V usage is TRBV4-1 and J usage is TRBJ1-5; D gene uncertain. Germline lookup yields CDR1 MGHRA and CDR2 YSYEKL. The CDR3 runs 15 residues. V lost 0 bases to trimming and J lost 3 bases, with 9 bases between them. The CDR3: CASSQDLDTNQPQHF. The CDR3, as DNA: TGCGCCAGCAGCCAAGATTTAGACACCAATCAGCCCCAGCATTTT.

This chain joins TRBV30 and TRBJ2-7; 7 nucleotides agree with TRBD1. Per germline, CDR1 GTSNPN and CDR2 SVGIG (reference sequence). Unmatched junction bases numbered 5, after V lost 4 bases and J lost 2 bases. The CDR3 is 13 amino acids. The CDR3 nucleotides read TGTGCCTGGAATAGTGGGACAGCCTACGAGCAGTACTTC. It encodes CAWNSGTAYEQYF. Filled out from reference TRBV30 and TRBJ2-7, the complete variable domain reads SQTIHQWPATLVQPVGSPLSLECTVEGTSNPNLYWYRQAAGRGLQLLFYSVGIGQISSEVPQNLSASRPQDRQFILSSKKLLLSDSGFYLCAWNSGTAYEQYFGPGTRLTVT.

The chain links TRBV7-2 to TRBJ1-1, with 10 bases lining up with TRBD1. This CDR3 has 15 residues. CDR1 SGHTA and CDR2 FQGNSA come from the germline V gene. The J segment lost 0 bases and the V segment lost 4 bases, leaving 2 bases of the junction unmatched. The CDR3 DNA sequence: TGTGCCAGCAGCTGGGGACAGGGGATGAACACTGAAGCTTTCTTT. Amino acid sequence: CASSWGQGMNTEAFF.

The rearrangement uses TRBV18 and TRBJ2-1, with a tentative D call TRBD2 (5 bases). The CDR3 contains 15 residues. The germline V gene has CDR1 KGHSH and CDR2 LQKENI. Between the trimmed V and J ends, which lost 3 bases and 2 bases, there was a span of 11 bases. CDR3 sequence reads: CASSPRERTYNEQFF. CDR3 bases: TGTGCCAGCTCACCCAGAGAGCGGACCTACAATGAGCAGTTCTTC. Based on the CDR3 plus reference TRBV18 and TRBJ2-1, the full variable domain is NAGVMQNPRHLVRRRGQEARLRCSPMKGHSHVYWYRQLPEEGLKFMVYLQKENIIDESGMPKERFSAEFPKEGPSILRIQQVVRGDSAAYFCASSPRERTYNEQFFGPGTRLTVL.

This clone was recorded only once. The V and J genes are TRBV10-1 and TRBJ2-7, with unresolved D. This CDR3 comprises 17 residues. Germline V CDR1 and CDR2: WNHNN, SYGVQD (reference sequence). Trimming pared 0 bases from V and 0 bases from J, leaving 15 bases between. The CDR3 sequence is CASSESTGGRNSYEQYF. The DNA for the CDR3 is TGCGCCAGCAGTGAGTCGACTGGTGGGCGAAACTCCTACGAGCAGTACTTC.

The genes are TRBV19 and TRBJ2-1; 9 nucleotides match TRBD1. The CDR3 has 16 residues. From germline, CDR1 is LNHDA and CDR2 SQIVND (reference sequence). Trimming took 5 bases from V and 7 from J; bases not matched to a gene: 12. CDR3 sequence (DNA): TGTGCCAGTAGTCTCCGGACAGGGGCCGAGAAAAATGAGCAGTTCTTC. Protein: CASSLRTGAEKNEQFF.

This chain links TRBV11-3 with TRBJ1-3, with a weak D call TRBD1 (5 bases). The CDR3 is 12 amino acids. In germline, CDR1 is SGHNT, CDR2 YENEEA. Trimming took 7 bases from V and 4 from J, leaving 8 bases between them. CDR3 loop: CASKGSGNTIYF. CDR3 nucleotides: TGTGCCAGCAAGGGGTCCGGAAACACCATATATTTT.

The rearrangement joins TRBV7-2 to TRBJ2-7, with D possibly matching TRBD2 (6 bases). V was shortened by 0 bases and J by 2 bases, with 20 bases between the two germline ends. Germline assignment: CDR1 SGHTA and CDR2 FQGNSA. CDR3 size: 18 residues. CDR3: CASSLAASGLATPYEQYF. CDR3 in DNA: TGTGCCAGCAGCTTAGCTGCCTCGGGCCTAGCGACGCCCTACGAGCAGTACTTC.

Only one count was recorded for this clone. The rearrangement links TRBV28 to TRBJ2-3; no firm D call. Germline CDR1 and CDR2: MDHEN and SYDVKM. The CDR3 is made up of 12 amino acids. V was clipped by 4 bases and J by 8 bases, with 10 bases between them. In DNA form, the CDR3 reads TGTGCCAGCAGTTCCTCTAGGGCTACGCAGTATTTT. As protein: CASSSSRATQYF. Based on the CDR3 plus reference TRBV28 and TRBJ2-3, the full variable domain is DVKVTQSSRYLVKRTGEKVFLECVQDMDHENMFWYRQDPGLGLRLIYFSYDVKMKEKGDIPEGYSVSREKKERFSLILESASTNQTSMYLCASSSSRATQYFGPGTRLTVL.

This chain links TRBV10-2 with TRBJ2-7; D is unresolved. The CDR3 consists of 13 residues. V was clipped by 0 bases and J by 3 bases, with 6 bases between them. Looked up from germline, CDR1 is WSHSY and CDR2 is SAAADI. The CDR3: CASSESPYYEQYF. The DNA of the CDR3 is TGCGCCAGCAGTGAGTCGCCGTACTACGAGCAGTACTTC.

This chain uses TRBV2 with TRBJ1-2; D may be TRBD1 (5 bases). Trimming took 6 bases from V and 6 from J, leaving 8 bases between them. CDR3 length: 11 amino acids. In germline, CDR1 is SNHLY, CDR2 FYNNEI. In DNA form, the CDR3 reads TGTGCCAGCAGGGGGGGGGATGGCTACACCTTC. Protein product: CASRGGDGYTF.

This clone was seen a few times. The chain has TRBV28 and TRBJ1-5, with D hard to call. Germline-derived CDR1 and CDR2 are MDHEN and SYDVKM. V was trimmed by 7 bases and J by 5 bases, leaving 3 bases between them. The CDR3 is 10 residues long. CDR3: CASNYQPQHF. The CDR3 nucleotides read TGTGCCAGCAATTATCAGCCCCAGCATTTT.